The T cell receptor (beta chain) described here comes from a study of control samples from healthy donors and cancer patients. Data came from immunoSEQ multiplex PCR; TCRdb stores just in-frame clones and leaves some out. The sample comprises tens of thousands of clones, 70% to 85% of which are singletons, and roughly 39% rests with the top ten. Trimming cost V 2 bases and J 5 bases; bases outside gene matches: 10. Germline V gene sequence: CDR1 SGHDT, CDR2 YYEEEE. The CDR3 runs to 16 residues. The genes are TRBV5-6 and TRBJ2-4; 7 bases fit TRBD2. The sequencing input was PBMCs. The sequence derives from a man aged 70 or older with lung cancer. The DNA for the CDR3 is TGTGCCAGCAGCTTCATGCTCCCTAGCGGCCAAAACATTCAGTACTTC. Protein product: CASSFMLPSGQNIQYF.